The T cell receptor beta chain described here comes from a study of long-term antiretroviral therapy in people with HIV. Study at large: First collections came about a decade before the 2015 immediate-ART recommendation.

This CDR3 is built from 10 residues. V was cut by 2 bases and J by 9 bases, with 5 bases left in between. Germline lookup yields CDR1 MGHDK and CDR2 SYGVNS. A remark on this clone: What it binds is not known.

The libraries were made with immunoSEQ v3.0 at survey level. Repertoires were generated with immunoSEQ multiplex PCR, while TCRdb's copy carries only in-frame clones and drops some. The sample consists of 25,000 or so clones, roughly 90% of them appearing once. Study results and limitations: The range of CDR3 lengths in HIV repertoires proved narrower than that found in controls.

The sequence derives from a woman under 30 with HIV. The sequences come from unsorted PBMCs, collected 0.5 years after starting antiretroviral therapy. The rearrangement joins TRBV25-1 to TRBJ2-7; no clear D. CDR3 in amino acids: CASSEGRQYF. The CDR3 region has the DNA TGTGCCAGCAGTGAAGGTCGGCAGTACTTC.